This T cell receptor beta chain was documented in a study of PD-1 blockade in mismatch repair-deficient tumors (dated by TCRdb to between 2016 and 2019). Context from the whole study: The trial enrolled more than 85 consecutive patients with over 10 mismatch repair-deficient cancer types between 2013 and 2016, all previously treated and progressing. Tumor-associated T cell clones in the peripheral blood of patients responding to PD-1 blockade were tracked using deep sequencing of TCR CDR3 regions.

Mismatch repair deficiency in every enrolled patient was established by polymerase chain reaction or immunohistochemistry. TCR sequencing was performed for a few patients who responded to pembrolizumab therapy. In the phase II trial, pembrolizumab PD-1 blockade was tested prospectively in advanced mismatch repair-deficient cancers, no matter which tissue of origin the cancers came from. Peripheral blood T cell samples were serially collected before and at multiple times after PD-1 blockade was started. Blood sampling times were reported as weeks after the first pembrolizumab dose. With regard to this clone: What this receptor recognizes is not known. No much larger clone is present one base from it, and per-base qualities are unavailable.

The CDR3 measures 15 amino acids from cysteine to phenylalanine. The read is trimmed to its CDR3 DNA, 45 bases read in frame from base 1. Between the V and J ends, shortened by 2 bases and 1 base respectively, the junction contains 11 bases. According to the germline V gene, CDR1 reads ENHRY and CDR2 reads SYGVKD. Library method: the immunoSEQ multiplex PCR assay. Held by TCRdb, this immuneACCESS table contains in-frame sequences only and omits some clones. Under half of the omission traces to an unresolved V gene where checked; the cause of the rest is unknown. The sample table lists approximately 120,000 clones, roughly nine tenths of them with a count of one. The top ten hold roughly 12% of the sample. Beyond this particular receptor, the publication reports: After pembrolizumab, tumor-resident clones, which were often undetectable in blood before treatment, expanded rapidly and then contracted, generally ahead of radiologic responses.

The sequence was collected from an adult with mismatch repair-deficient cancer. This material consisted of peripheral blood, taken 44 weeks after starting pembrolizumab. The chain joins TRBV10-3 to TRBJ1-1; no D gene is confidently identified. This receptor carries the CDR3 CAISEPKGANTEAFF. The DNA sequence follows: TGTGCCATCAGTGAGCCGAAGGGAGCGAACACTGAAGCTTTCTTT.